This T cell receptor beta chain was retrieved from a study of identical twins. Study-level points and caveats: Invariant cells of the MAIT and iNKT types might have partly distorted the zero-insertion analyses.

About this clonotype itself: Its antigen is undetermined.

Germline lookup yields CDR1 SGDLS and CDR2 YYNGEE. There are 14 residues in the CDR3. Trimming removed 4 bases at V and 8 bases at J, with 16 bases between. TCRdb ran MiXCR on the 5' RACE reads and lists one entry per CDR3 protein. Of hundreds of thousands of distinct CDR3 sequences in the sample, over 15% were seen once. These data are also associated with another study on T cells expressing NK-cell markers. That publication notes: Four donors likewise had their CD3+CD56-NKG2C+ fraction led by these clonotypes.

The sequenced material came from PBMCs. The receptor comes from a woman aged 18 to 35 in good health. The chain recombines TRBV9 with TRBJ2-1, with D perhaps TRBD2 (6 bases). DNA for the CDR3: TGTGCCAGCAGCCGGGCGGAGCGGGCCTATGAGCAGTTCTTC. It translates to CASSRAERAYEQFF. Looking up the rest from reference TRBV9 and TRBJ2-1 gives the full variable domain: DSGVTQTPKHLITATGQRVTLRCSPRSGDLSVYWYQQSLDQGLQFLIQYYNGEERAKGNILERFSAQQFPDLHSELNLSSLELGDSALYFCASSRAERAYEQFFGPGTRLTVL.